Each of the 7 T cell receptor beta chains below was sequenced from the same sample in a study of control samples from healthy donors and cancer patients. Libraries were prepared by immunoSEQ multiplex PCR; TCRdb keeps only in-frame clonotypes and omits some of them. The sample shows about 150,000 clones, roughly 93% of them seen only once. Sequenced sample: blood. The receptor set was obtained from a man between 18 and 29 years old in good health.

The chain uses TRBV27 and TRBJ1-5, with a weak D call TRBD1 (5 bases). The CDR3 is 13 amino acids. The germline CDR1 and CDR2 sequences are MNHEY and SMNVEV (reference sequence). The germline V and J ends were trimmed by 11 bases and 10 bases, with 21 bases remaining between them. This CDR3 reads CASRRGRLEPQHF. The CDR3 nucleotides are TGTGCCTCCCGGCGGGGACGGCTGGAACCCCAGCATTTT.

V gene TRBV6-5 combines with J gene TRBJ1-2; 7 bases map to TRBD1. V was clipped by 7 bases and J by 1 base; unmatched bases: 9. Germline CDR1 reads MNHEY; CDR2 reads SVGAGI. The CDR3 runs 15 residues. DNA for the CDR3: TGTGCCAGCAAGCTGCTGGGACAGCGTAACTATGGCTACACCTTC. Protein: CASKLLGQRNYGYTF.

V and J are TRBV6-4 and TRBJ1-2; D may be TRBD1 (5 bases). Germline V gene data show CDR1 as MRHNA and CDR2 as SNTAGT. V was cut by 2 bases and J by 0 bases, with 7 bases left in between. The CDR3 is made up of 14 amino acids. CDR3 bases: TGTGCCAGCAGTGACGACAGCACTAACTATGGCTACACCTTC. This sequence encodes CASSDDSTNYGYTF.

The chain couples TRBV18 to TRBJ1-2; D is perhaps TRBD1 (5 bases). The V gene lost 5 bases and the J gene lost 6 bases, with 22 bases spanning the gap. Germline loops: CDR1 KGHSH, CDR2 LQKENI. There are 16 residues in the CDR3. CDR3 sequence: CASSTQPRGLEDGYTF. In nucleotides, the CDR3 is TGTGCCAGCTCAACCCAGCCGCGGGGGTTAGAGGATGGCTACACCTTC. Full variable domain (outside the CDR3, taken from reference TRBV18 and TRBJ1-2): NAGVMQNPRHLVRRRGQEARLRCSPMKGHSHVYWYRQLPEEGLKFMVYLQKENIIDESGMPKERFSAEFPKEGPSILRIQQVVRGDSAAYFCASSTQPRGLEDGYTFGSGTRLTVV.

V usage is TRBV30 and J usage is TRBJ2-3; D gene ambiguous. The V and J ends lost 3 bases and 2 bases respectively, with 0 bases between them. Germline V lookup: CDR1 GTSNPN, CDR2 SVGIG (reference sequence). The CDR3 has 10 residues. CDR3 coding DNA: TGTGCCTGGAGCACAGATACGCAGTATTTT. This encodes CAWSTDTQYF.

The chain has TRBV6-5 and TRBJ2-7; no definite D call. Trimming cost V 0 bases and J 0 bases, with 12 bases left between them. CDR1 is MNHEY and CDR2 is SVGAGI in the germline V gene. The CDR3 extends over 16 amino acids. CDR3 region: CASSYSFSLGSYEQYF. The CDR3 nucleotides read TGTGCCAGCAGTTACTCGTTCTCTTTGGGCTCCTACGAGCAGTACTTC.

This chain links TRBV28 with TRBJ2-5; tentatively, D is TRBD2 (6 bases). The length of the CDR3 is 15 residues. V lost 7 bases and J 5 bases, leaving 20 bases between the germline ends. Looked up from germline, CDR1 is MDHEN and CDR2 is SYDVKM. This CDR3 is CASTTTSSFGETQYF. CDR3 nucleotides: TGTGCCAGCACCACGACTAGTAGTTTCGGGGAGACCCAGTACTTC.